A selection of T cell receptor beta chains follows, all from one sample in a study of shared clonotypes between healthy human individuals. Sequencing used immunoSEQ multiplex PCR; TCRdb keeps in-frame clones, though not all of them. Of about 2 million clones detected, 85% to 95% appear once; the ten largest clones hold under 0.15%. Sequences were obtained from naive CD4+ T cells sorted from blood. These TCRs come from a man between 18 and 35 years old in good health. The CDR3 runs from the conserved cysteine through the conserved F or W. Each record gives: clone size, D gene, CDR3 length, J gene, V gene, CDR3 DNA, CDR3 protein. The D gene is left open where the match is weak. Where a row states a size, it is once, few, many or the class of an expanded clone; other rows omit it.

clone size: .
D gene: TRBD2
CDR3 length: 20
J gene: TRBJ2-1
V gene: TRBV4-1
CDR3 DNA: TGCGCCAGCAGCCAAGATCACGACTCGGCGGGAGGTGGGTCCTACAATGAGCAGTTCTTC
CDR3 protein: CASSQDHDSAGGGSYNEQFF

clone size: .
D gene: .
CDR3 length: 12
J gene: TRBJ2-1
V gene: TRBV6-5
CDR3 DNA: TGTGCCAGCAGGGCCACTGGGGGTGAGCAGTTCTTC
CDR3 protein: CASRATGGEQFF

clone size: .
D gene: .
CDR3 length: 11
J gene: TRBJ2-1
V gene: TRBV9
CDR3 DNA: TGTGCCAGCAGCGAGGGGCAGGAGCAGTTCTTC
CDR3 protein: CASSEGQEQFF

clone size: .
D gene: .
CDR3 length: 14
J gene: TRBJ2-1
V gene: TRBV7-9
CDR3 DNA: TGTGCCAGCAGCTATGACAGAACCTACAATGAGCAGTTCTTC
CDR3 protein: CASSYDRTYNEQFF

clone size: .
D gene: TRBD1
CDR3 length: 17
J gene: TRBJ1-2
V gene: TRBV6-1
CDR3 DNA: TGTGCCAGCAGTGAATCAGAGGGGACAGCTTTTGGCTATGGCTACACCTTC
CDR3 protein: CASSESEGTAFGYGYTF

clone size: once
D gene: .
CDR3 length: 12
J gene: TRBJ2-2
V gene: TRBV11-2
CDR3 DNA: TGTGCCAGCAGACTGAACACCGGGGAGCTGTTTTTT
CDR3 protein: CASRLNTGELFF

clone size: .
D gene: .
CDR3 length: 12
J gene: TRBJ2-3
V gene: TRBV29-1
CDR3 DNA: TGCAGCGGGGGTGGTAACACAGATACGCAGTATTTT
CDR3 protein: CSGGGNTDTQYF

clone size: .
D gene: .
CDR3 length: 18
J gene: TRBJ1-4
V gene: TRBV4-1
CDR3 DNA: TGCGCCAGCAGCCAAGATCGAGGCCGCGTCAACCAAAATGAAAAACTGTTTTTT
CDR3 protein: CASSQDRGRVNQNEKLFF

clone size: .
D gene: TRBD2
CDR3 length: 15
J gene: TRBJ2-7
V gene: TRBV7-2
CDR3 DNA: TGTGCCAGCAGCTTTAGCGGGAGGGATTCCTACGAGCAGTACTTC
CDR3 protein: CASSFSGRDSYEQYF

clone size: .
D gene: .
CDR3 length: 14
J gene: TRBJ2-5
V gene: TRBV7-9
CDR3 DNA: TGTGCCAGCAGCGATCGACTAGGGGGGGAGACCCAGTACTTC
CDR3 protein: CASSDRLGGETQYF

clone size: .
D gene: .
CDR3 length: 14
J gene: TRBJ1-5
V gene: TRBV4-3
CDR3 DNA: TGCGCCAGCAGCCAATACGACGGGAATCAGCCCCAGCATTTT
CDR3 protein: CASSQYDGNQPQHF

clone size: .
D gene: TRBD1
CDR3 length: 11
J gene: TRBJ1-2
V gene: TRBV20-1
CDR3 DNA: TGCAGTGCCCTGACAGGGCGGGGCTACACCTTC
CDR3 protein: CSALTGRGYTF

clone size: .
D gene: TRBD2
CDR3 length: 13
J gene: TRBJ2-7
V gene: TRBV5-1
CDR3 DNA: TGCGCCAGCAGCCCTAGCGGGAGTCAAGAGCAGTACTTC
CDR3 protein: CASSPSGSQEQYF

clone size: .
D gene: .
CDR3 length: 13
J gene: TRBJ2-3
V gene: TRBV29-1
CDR3 DNA: TGCAGCGTCCTCCGGGCGGGGACAGATACGCAGTATTTT
CDR3 protein: CSVLRAGTDTQYF